This entry lists 7 T cell receptor beta chains sequenced from one sample in a study of T cells in Graves' hyperthyroidism and ophthalmopathy. Template material for amplifying TCR beta CDR3 regions consisted of RNA transcripts. RT-PCR in the first round (using the HTBI primer set) targeted the TCR CDR3. TCRdb re-analysed the multiplex PCR reads in MiXCR, keeping a single row per CDR3 protein. This sample yields hundreds of thousands of distinct CDR3 sequences, of which over 35% are seen a single time; 8% to 9% belongs to the top ten. What was sequenced was blood. These receptors came from a man aged 18 to 29 with Graves' hyperthyroidism.

This chain uses TRBV7-3 with TRBJ1-1; perhaps TRBD1 as D (5 bases). Germline values: CDR1 SGHTA, CDR2 FQGTGA. V dropped 0 bases and J dropped 4 bases, with 9 bases sitting between them. The CDR3 sequence is 14 residues long. This CDR3 is CASSLTIRATEAFF. In nucleotides, the CDR3 is TGTGCCAGCAGCTTAACGATCAGGGCCACTGAAGCTTTCTTT.

The sample holds many counts of this clonotype. The CDR3 loop is CATCPGPSGNTIYF. CDR3 nucleotides: TGTGCCACCTGCCCGGGTCCCTCTGGAAACACCATATATTTT. V is TRBV10-3 and J is TRBJ1-3; D uncertain. Germline V CDR1 and CDR2: ENHRY, SYGVKD. V lost 10 bases and J lost 0, with 13 bases in between. This CDR3 contains 14 residues.

About this clonotype itself: A read error may be the cause here, since a much bigger clone is one base away. DNA for the CDR3: TGTGCCAGCAGCTTCGGACTAGCGGGAAACACCGGGGAGCTGTTTTTT. Translation gives CASSFGLAGNTGELFF. The J gene is TRBJ2-2, the V gene TRBV11-2, with TRBD2 matching 12 bases. The germline gives CDR1 SGHAT, CDR2 FQNNGV. V lost 3 bases, J lost 2 bases, and 1 base stayed unmatched. The CDR3 sequence is 16 residues long.

V and J are TRBV6-4 and TRBJ1-3; no clear D. Germline loops: CDR1 MRHNA, CDR2 SNTAGT. The CDR3 consists of 15 residues. The V and J ends lost 4 bases and 0 bases respectively, with 10 bases between them. CDR3 amino acids: CASSATPSSGNTIYF. The DNA of the CDR3 is TGTGCCAGCAGTGCGACACCATCCTCTGGAAACACCATATATTTT.

This clonotype was counted at least ten times. The rearrangement uses TRBV29-1 and TRBJ2-2; 8 nucleotides line up with TRBD1. Trimming removed 6 bases from V and 3 bases from J; junction bases left unmatched: 3. This CDR3 contains 13 residues. The germline V gene has CDR1 SQVTM and CDR2 ANQGSEA. The CDR3 DNA is TGCAGCGTGACACAGGGGGACACCGGGGAGCTGTTTTTT. It is translated as CSVTQGDTGELFF.

This clonotype was picked up a small number of times. The gene calls are TRBV11-1 and TRBJ2-5; TRBD1 matches at 7 bases. Trimming at V came to 5 bases and at J to 5 bases, leaving 8 bases not matched to a gene. The germline V gene has CDR1 SGHAT and CDR2 FQDESV (reference sequence). The CDR3 covers 14 residues. CDR3 residues: CASSGRQGGETQYF. DNA of the CDR3: TGTGCCAGCAGCGGTCGACAGGGTGGGGAGACCCAGTACTTC.

The chain couples TRBV7-2 to TRBJ1-2; TRBD1 is a possible D gene (5 bases). CDR1 is SGHTA, CDR2 FQGNSA, per germline. V gave up 2 bases and J gave up 3 bases, with 10 bases separating them. This CDR3 is built from 14 residues. CDR3 residues: CASSLTGGYYGYTF. As DNA, the CDR3 is TGTGCCAGCAGCTTAACGGGGGGGTACTATGGCTACACCTTC.